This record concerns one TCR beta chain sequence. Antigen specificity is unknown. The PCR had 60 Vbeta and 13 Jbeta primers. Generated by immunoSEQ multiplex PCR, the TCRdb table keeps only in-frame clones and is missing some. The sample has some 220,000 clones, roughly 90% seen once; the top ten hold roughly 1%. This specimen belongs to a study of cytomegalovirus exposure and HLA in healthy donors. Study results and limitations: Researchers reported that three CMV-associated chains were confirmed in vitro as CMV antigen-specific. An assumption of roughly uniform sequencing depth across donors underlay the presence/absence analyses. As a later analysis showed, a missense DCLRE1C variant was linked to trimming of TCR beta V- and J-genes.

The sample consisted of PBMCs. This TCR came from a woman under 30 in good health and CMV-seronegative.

The CDR3 is CASRRLAGSFDTQYF. CDR3 DNA sequence: TGTGCCAGCAGAAGACTAGCGGGGAGCTTCGATACGCAGTATTTT. This chain links TRBV6-1 with TRBJ2-3, with 11 positions matching TRBD2. Germline trimming cut 6 bases from V and 6 bases from J; bases unmatched to any gene: 8. Germline V gives CDR1 MNHNS, CDR2 SASEGT. The CDR3 totals 15 residues.